This TCR beta chain originates from a study of blood T cells in healthy people across ages. Study overall: For every two T cells, template switching captured about one barcoded beta molecule.

The CDR3 runs 17 residues. It was with a sample-barcoded 5' primer and a J-beta primer mix that a second PCR of roughly 7 to 12 cycles was run. TCRdb processed the 5' RACE reads anew with MiXCR; each CDR3 protein has one entry. The table records approximately 400,000 distinct CDR3 sequences, roughly half of them present only once. The sample was blood. J is TRBJ2-3 and V is TRBV21-1; the table's TRBD2 call for D was not verified on the DNA. TRBV21-1 constitutes a pseudogene. The TCR sequence derives from a man between 60 and 70 years old in good health. Here the CDR3 reads CASRPPLAGVNTDTQYF. The DNA for the CDR3 is TGTGCCAGCAGACCCCCACTAGCGGGAGTCAACACAGATACGCAGTATTTT.